A selection of T cell receptor beta chains follows, all from one sample in a study of CD8 T cells in Susac syndrome. TCRdb passed the immunoSEQ multiplex PCR reads through MiXCR, listing each CDR3 protein once. The data show under 200,000 distinct CDR3 sequences, 85% to 95% seen once. Sequences were obtained from CD4+ T cells from PBMCs. Source of these receptors: a human donor in good health. CDR3s include the opening cysteine and the closing phenylalanine or tryptophan. The D gene is left open where the match is weak. Rows give clone size only sometimes, using once, few, many, or a class for an expanded clone.

NA	TRBV27	NA	TRBJ2-6	TGTGCCAGCACCTCTAAAGGGCACACGAACTCTGGGGCCAACGTCCTGACTTTC	CASTSKGHTNSGANVLTF
NA	TRBV20-1	NA	TRBJ2-7	TGCAGTGCTAGAGTCAGGGATCCCTACGAGCAGTACTTC	CSARVRDPYEQYF
NA	TRBV5-6	TRBD1	TRBJ2-7	TGTGCCAGCAGCCCCGGGACAGAAGTCTCCTACGAGCAGTACTTC	CASSPGTEVSYEQYF
NA	TRBV20-1	TRBD2	TRBJ2-1	TGCAGTGCTAGAGATCGGACTAGCGGGAGGGACGAGCAGTTCTTC	CSARDRTSGRDEQFF
NA	TRBV6-5	NA	TRBJ2-7	TGTGCCAGCAGTTACCCCCGTAGAACCTACGAGCAGTACTTC	CASSYPRRTYEQYF
NA	TRBV12-3/TRBV12-4	NA	TRBJ2-3	TGTGCCAGCACCCTGGGAGCGGATACGCAGTATTTT	CASTLGADTQYF
once	TRBV20-1	NA	TRBJ1-2	TGCAGTGCTAGAGTAATGGGGGGAGGCTACACCTTC	CSARVMGGGYTF
NA	TRBV9	TRBD2	TRBJ2-7	TGTGCCAGCAGCGGAGGACTAGCGGCCGGGCCTGAGTACTTC	CASSGGLAAGPEYF
NA	TRBV5-4	NA	TRBJ1-4	TGTGCCAGCAGCTTGGCCTCGACCAAATCGGATGAAAAACTGTTTTTT	CASSLASTKSDEKLFF
NA	TRBV12-3/TRBV12-4	NA	TRBJ1-5	TGTGCCAGCACCCCCGGGGACGAATTTCAGCCCCAGCATTTT	CASTPGDEFQPQHF
NA	TRBV4-3	NA	TRBJ2-1	TGCGCCAGCAGCCTACCGATTTGTGACGGACCCTTAGGCACCTACAATGAGCAGTTCTTC	CASSLPICDGPLGTYNEQFF
NA	TRBV15	NA	TRBJ2-5	TGTGCCACCAGCAGAGAGCGGACAACGGAGACCCAGTACTTC	CATSRERTTETQYF
NA	TRBV12-3/TRBV12-4	NA	TRBJ1-2	TGTGCCACCTCAACTACTCCGGGGGTGGGAGGCTACACCTTC	CATSTTPGVGGYTF
NA	TRBV29-1	NA	TRBJ2-5	TGCAGCGTTGAAGTGCAAGAGACCCAGTACTTC	CSVEVQETQYF
NA	TRBV30	NA	TRBJ2-1	TGTGCCTGGAGGAGATTAGCGCGTATCTACAATGAGCAGTTCTTC	CAWRRLARIYNEQFF
NA	TRBV18	TRBD2	TRBJ2-2	TGTGCCAGCTCACCAGACTTAGCGGGCGAGGAGCTGTTTTTT	CASSPDLAGEELFF
once	TRBV20-1	TRBD2	TRBJ2-1	TGCAGTGCACCGGGACTAGCCAACAATGAGCAGTTCTTC	CSAPGLANNEQFF
NA	TRBV4-3	NA	TRBJ1-2	TGCGCCAGCAGCCAAGATTTCACCAATAACTATGGCTACACCTTC	CASSQDFTNNYGYTF
NA	TRBV7-2	TRBD1	TRBJ1-2	TGTGCCAGCAGCCAAGGGACAGGGTTTGGCTACACCTTC	CASSQGTGFGYTF